A selection of T cell receptor beta chains follows, all from one sample in a study of blood T cell repertoires in COVID-19. Assay used: immunoSEQ multiplex PCR; TCRdb lists only in-frame clones, some missing. The sample contains about 130,000 clones, about four fifths of which appear only once. The sequenced sample consisted of peripheral blood. The receptors were sampled from a man aged 30 to 45 with COVID-19, enrolled during active disease. Both conserved end residues are part of each CDR3. Each record gives: clone size, J gene, D gene, V gene, CDR3 protein, CDR3 DNA. The D gene is left open where the match is weak. Clone sizes are given selectively: once, few, many, or a class where the clone is expanded.

>.|TRBJ1-2|.|TRBV19
CASTPTAYGYTF
TGTGCCAGTACCCCGACAGCGTATGGCTACACCTTC
>.|TRBJ2-5|.|TRBV5-4
CASSLGLEKETQYF
TGTGCCAGCAGCTTGGGACTAGAAAAAGAGACCCAGTACTTC
>.|TRBJ1-2|TRBD1|TRBV30
CAWDRGSANYGYTF
TGTGCCTGGGACAGGGGTTCGGCTAACTATGGCTACACCTTC
>once|TRBJ2-2|TRBD2|TRBV5-1
CASSLTSGNTGELFF
TGCGCCAGCAGCTTGACTAGCGGGAACACCGGGGAGCTGTTTTTT
>.|TRBJ2-7|.|TRBV29-1
CSVEIMDFYEQYF
TGCAGCGTTGAGATAATGGACTTCTACGAGCAGTACTTC
>.|TRBJ1-1|.|TRBV7-8
CASSPPRQAPEAFF
TGTGCCAGCAGCCCCCCCCGACAGGCACCTGAAGCTTTCTTT
>.|TRBJ1-5|TRBD1|TRBV19
CASSIRGQGVFQPQHF
TGTGCCAGTAGTATAAGGGGACAGGGGGTATTCCAGCCCCAGCATTTT
>.|TRBJ2-2|.|TRBV5-1
CASSLGYRADLNTGELFF
TGCGCCAGCAGCTTGGGTTACAGGGCAGACCTGAACACCGGGGAGCTGTTTTTT
>.|TRBJ2-5|.|TRBV9
CASSVGLRVGLETQYF
TGTGCCAGCAGCGTAGGTCTTCGGGTAGGATTAGAGACCCAGTACTTC
>.|TRBJ2-1|.|TRBV3-1/TRBV3-2
CASSSLWRGTSGVYNEQFF
.
>once|TRBJ1-6|TRBD1|TRBV29-1
CSVLQDRGSPLHF
TGCAGCGTGCTACAGGACAGGGGTTCACCCCTCCACTTT
>.|TRBJ1-1|.|TRBV18
CASSPPQGNWNTEAFF
TGTGCCAGCTCACCACCTCAGGGAAATTGGAACACTGAAGCTTTCTTT
>.|TRBJ2-3|TRBD1|TRBV10-3
CATMNQGVGTDTQYF
TGTGCCACCATGAACCAGGGGGTTGGCACAGATACGCAGTATTTT
>.|TRBJ1-1|.|TRBV11-3
CASSYGAEAFF
TGTGCCAGCAGCTACGGGGCTGAAGCTTTCTTT
>.|TRBJ1-1|.|TRBV9
CASSPRGGRGEAFF
TGTGCCAGCAGCCCCCGGGGGGGGCGAGGGGAAGCTTTCTTT
>.|TRBJ1-2|.|TRBV11-3
CASRNQGYGYTF
TGTGCCAGCAGGAATCAGGGCTATGGCTACACCTTC
>.|TRBJ2-7|TRBD2|TRBV11-2
CASSLGGGGFDEQYF
TGTGCCAGCAGCTTAGGGGGGGGTGGCTTCGACGAGCAGTACTTC
>.|TRBJ1-2|TRBD1|TRBV4-1
CASSQDRAHAGGGIHGYTF
TGCGCCAGCAGCCAAGATCGGGCTCACGCAGGGGGCGGAATACATGGCTACACCTTC
>.|TRBJ2-5|.|TRBV11-2
CASSHGNRQETQYF
TGTGCCAGCAGCCACGGGAACAGACAAGAGACCCAGTACTTC
>.|TRBJ1-1|.|TRBV2
CASSEVQGFNTEAFF
TGTGCCAGCAGTGAAGTCCAGGGGTTCAACACTGAAGCTTTCTTT
>.|TRBJ1-4|TRBD1|TRBV5-1
CASSSQGEKLFF
TGCGCCAGCAGCTCACAGGGGGAAAAACTGTTTTTT
>.|TRBJ2-3|TRBD2|TRBV29-1
CSVDPGLAGSDTQYF
TGCAGCGTTGATCCGGGACTAGCGGGTTCAGATACGCAGTATTTT
>.|TRBJ1-2|TRBD1|TRBV5-6
CASSSGTGDYTF
TGTGCCAGCAGCTCCGGGACAGGGGACTACACCTTC
>.|TRBJ1-1|.|TRBV29-1
CSVSYRVNTEAFF
TGCAGCGTTTCTTACAGGGTAAACACTGAAGCTTTCTTT
>few|TRBJ2-7|TRBD1|TRBV3-1/TRBV3-2
CASSQAGTGRFSYEQYF
TGTGCCAGCAGCCAGGCCGGGACAGGCCGATTCTCCTACGAGCAGTACTTC
>.|TRBJ1-5|.|TRBV2
CASMADSNQPQHF
TGTGCCAGCATGGCCGATAGCAATCAGCCCCAGCATTTT
>.|TRBJ1-6|TRBD1|TRBV7-2
CASSGRGQTLYNSPLHF
TGTGCCAGCAGCGGCCGGGGACAGACCCTCTATAATTCACCCCTCCACTTT
>.|TRBJ1-2|.|TRBV30
CAWSFGTSPNYGYTF
TGTGCCTGGAGTTTTGGGACATCACCTAACTATGGCTACACCTTC
>.|TRBJ2-3|TRBD2|TRBV27
CASRASGSGDTQYF
TGTGCCAGCAGGGCTAGCGGGAGTGGGGATACGCAGTATTTT
>.|TRBJ2-7|.|TRBV7-8
CASSLEQGPYEQYF
TGTGCCAGCAGCTTAGAACAGGGCCCCTACGAGCAGTACTTC
>.|TRBJ1-2|.|TRBV28
CASSSPRTVKGYTF
TGTGCCAGCAGTTCTCCGAGGACAGTTAAAGGCTACACCTTC
>once|TRBJ2-1|TRBD2|TRBV2
CASSLAGGFGNEQFF
TGTGCCAGCAGTCTAGCGGGAGGGTTTGGGAATGAGCAGTTCTTC
>.|TRBJ1-2|.|TRBV27
CASSLSGLYGYTF
TGTGCCAGCAGTTTATCGGGGCTCTATGGCTACACCTTC
>few|TRBJ1-5|TRBD1|TRBV6-6
CASSIRGNYQPQHF
TGTGCCAGCAGTATCAGGGGGAATTATCAGCCCCAGCATTTT
>.|TRBJ1-2|.|TRBV20-1
CSASDRPYGYTF
TGCAGTGCCAGTGACAGGCCCTATGGCTACACCTTC
>once|TRBJ2-1|TRBD1|TRBV19
CASSITGGASYNEQFF
TGTGCCAGTAGCATTACAGGGGGCGCATCCTACAATGAGCAGTTCTTC
>.|TRBJ1-4|.|TRBV3-1/TRBV3-2
CASSHAGLSTNEKLFF
TGTGCCAGCAGCCACGCAGGTCTATCAACTAATGAAAAACTGTTTTTT
>.|TRBJ2-2|.|TRBV11-2
CASSLASGVPGELFF
TGTGCCAGCAGCTTAGCGTCAGGGGTTCCCGGGGAGCTGTTTTTT
>.|TRBJ1-1|.|TRBV3-1/TRBV3-2
CASSQNLATGGTEAFF
TGTGCCAGCAGCCAAAACCTTGCGACAGGAGGCACTGAAGCTTTCTTT
>once|TRBJ2-7|.|TRBV20-1
CSASFYEQYF
TGCAGTGCTAGCTTCTACGAGCAGTACTTC
>.|TRBJ1-5|.|TRBV12-3/TRBV12-4
CASPDQPQHF
TGTGCCAGCCCTGATCAGCCCCAGCATTTT
>.|TRBJ1-2|TRBD1|TRBV5-4
CASSGTGGTYGYTF
TGTGCCAGCAGCGGGACAGGGGGGACCTATGGCTACACCTTC
>.|TRBJ2-4|.|TRBV7-9
CASSSGGRDKNIQYF
TGTGCCAGCAGCAGTGGGGGCCGTGACAAAAACATTCAGTACTTC
>.|TRBJ2-5|TRBD1|TRBV29-1
CSVETGGQETQYF
TGCAGCGTCGAGACAGGGGGTCAAGAGACCCAGTACTTC
>.|TRBJ2-1|TRBD1|TRBV4-3
CASSQRPTGAHEQFF
TGCGCCAGCAGCCAAAGGCCAACAGGGGCGCATGAGCAGTTCTTC
>.|TRBJ2-1|TRBD2|TRBV11-3
CASSLVWGGRTYNEQFF
TGTGCCAGCAGCTTAGTCTGGGGGGGTAGGACCTACAATGAGCAGTTCTTC
>few|TRBJ2-3|TRBD2|TRBV6-4
CASSEGTSGTDTQYF
TGTGCCAGCAGTGAAGGGACTAGCGGGACAGATACGCAGTATTTT
>.|TRBJ2-7|TRBD1|TRBV19
CASSIVQGKEQYF
TGTGCCAGTAGTATTGTACAGGGGAAAGAGCAGTACTTC
>.|TRBJ1-1|.|TRBV29-1
CSVTRPQADTEAFF
TGCAGCGTCACGAGGCCTCAAGCTGACACTGAAGCTTTCTTT
>.|TRBJ1-1|.|TRBV11-1
CASSTNRDSTEAFF
TGTGCCAGCAGCACGAACAGGGATAGCACTGAAGCTTTCTTT
>.|TRBJ2-1|.|TRBV6-5
CASSYRRDNHNEQFF
TGTGCCAGCAGTTATCGCCGGGACAATCACAATGAGCAGTTCTTC
>.|TRBJ1-2|TRBD1|TRBV7-9
CASSARTGGDYGYTF
TGTGCCAGCAGCGCACGGACAGGGGGCGACTATGGCTACACCTTC
>.|TRBJ2-1|TRBD2|TRBV19
CASSTSAGGPLNEQFF
TGTGCCAGTAGCACCTCAGCGGGAGGGCCGCTAAATGAGCAGTTCTTC